This TCR beta chain is drawn from a study of shared clonotypes between healthy human individuals. Looking at the study overall: CD4 naive cells filled three plates per donor, CD4 memory three, CD8 naive two and CD8 memory one.

The CDR3 runs to 13 residues. CDR1 and CDR2 from the germline V gene are KGHSH and LQKENI. The study's findings and limits: Estimated richness was generally greater in naive than memory subsets.

In the authors' workflow: As immunoSEQ supplied junction-only sequences (without quality scores), filtering differed. Produced via immunoSEQ multiplex PCR; TCRdb's table is partial and in-frame only. D and trimming were read from the DNA, whereas the V and J calls and clone size are those reported in that table. The table shows some 1.5 million clones, with approximately 96% occurring only once. Concerning this clone itself: As yet, its antigen is unknown. Compared with germline, one end of the junction differs, possibly owing to a read error.

Sequencing input: naive CD4+ T cells sorted from blood. Subset given: CD45RA+ positively selected. This chain uses TRBV18 with TRBJ2-7, with no clear D. The sequence derives from a young man in good health. CDR3 in DNA: TGTGCCAGCTCTCCAATCCCCGGCCACGAGAAGTACTTC. Its protein is CASSPIPGHEKYF.